These 28 T cell receptor beta chains originate from one sample sequenced in a study of T cells after yellow fever vaccination. TCRdb called the 5' RACE reads again in MiXCR, with one record for every CDR3 protein. Among 120,000 or so distinct CDR3 sequences listed, roughly 9% were seen once. Sequences were derived from CD8+ T cells sorted from PBMCs, sampled on the day of the yellow fever booster vaccination. These receptors were taken from a man aged 18 to 29 who received the YFV17D yellow fever vaccine.

The V call is TRBV6-2 or TRBV6-3, the J call TRBJ2-1; D is undetermined. V was cut by 6 bases and J by 6 bases, with 9 bases left in between. Germline V gene sequence: CDR1 MNHEY, CDR2 SVGEGT. The CDR3 sequence is 12 residues long. CDR3 bases: TGTGCCAGCAGGGAAAGCCTCAATGAGCAGTTCTTC. Encoded protein: CASRESLNEQFF.

This clonotype was seen a handful of times. A junction boundary mismatches the germline segment, possibly from a read error. V usage is TRBV6-2 or TRBV6-3 and J usage is TRBJ2-7, with a tentative D call TRBD1 (6 bases). There are 12 residues in the CDR3. Germline V CDR1 and CDR2: MNHEY, SVGEGT. For the CDR3, the DNA is TGTGCCAGCAGGGAAACGGGGATGCACAGGGACTTC. This translates into CASRETGMHRDF.

This chain connects TRBV7-2 to TRBJ1-1, with a possible D match to TRBD1 (6 bases). Trimming removed 1 base at V and 2 bases at J, with 8 bases between. Germline V gene data show CDR1 as SGHTA and CDR2 as FQGNSA. The CDR3 has 14 residues. DNA of the CDR3: TGTGCCAGCAGCTTAGTGGACAGCAACACTGAAGCTTTCTTT. Amino acid sequence: CASSLVDSNTEAFF.

This clonotype was picked up many times. The gene calls are TRBV4-1 and TRBJ2-7; D is undetermined. The CDR3 is 13 residues long. CDR1 is MGHRA and CDR2 is YSYEKL in the germline V gene. V shed 0 bases and J shed 2 bases, with 5 bases lying between them. Written as DNA, the CDR3 is TGCGCCAGCAGCCAAGATGGGACCTACGAGCAGTACTTC. Its translation is CASSQDGTYEQYF.

The V call is TRBV2, the J call TRBJ1-1; D is uncertain. Germline lookup yields CDR1 SNHLY and CDR2 FYNNEI. The V end was cut by 7 bases, the J end by 7 bases, with 13 bases between. The CDR3 is 12 residues long. CDR3 amino acids: CASTSSWNEAFF. Here the CDR3 DNA reads TGTGCCAGCACCTCTTCGTGGAATGAAGCTTTCTTT. Complete variable domain (other parts from reference TRBV2 and TRBJ1-1): EPEVTQTPSHQVTQMGQEVILRCVPISNHLYFYWYRQILGQKVEFLVSFYNNEISEKSEIFDDQFSVERPDGSNFTLKIRSTKLEDSAMYFCASTSSWNEAFFGQGTRLTVV.

This clonotype was observed a handful of times. The chain employs TRBV20-1 and TRBJ1-6; no firm D call. Germline assignment: CDR1 DFQATT and CDR2 SNEGSKA (reference sequence). The CDR3 runs to 12 residues. V lost 6 bases and J 5 bases, leaving 8 bases between the germline ends. The CDR3 DNA follows: TGCAGTGCAAGAAAGGATAATTCACCCCTCCACTTT. Translation: CSARKDNSPLHF.

This clonotype was picked up a small number of times. The chain is built from TRBV6-6 and TRBJ2-5; tentatively, D is TRBD1 (6 bases). Looked up from germline, CDR1 is MNHNY and CDR2 is SVGAGI (reference sequence). The CDR3 covers 15 residues. The ends were cut back, 5 bases at V and 4 bases at J, with 17 bases in the middle. The CDR3 loop reads CASSTQGQRRETQYF. CDR3 coding DNA: TGTGCCAGCAGTACTCAGGGACAACGTCGAGAGACCCAGTACTTC.

This clonotype has only a few counts. The chain uses TRBV6-2 or TRBV6-3 and TRBJ2-3; tentative D call: TRBD2 (6 bases). V lost 5 bases to trimming and J lost 8 bases, with 20 bases between them. This CDR3 is built from 15 residues. CDR1 and CDR2 (germline): MNHEY, SVGEGT. The CDR3 nucleotides are TGTGCCAGCAGTCCCTGGTTGGAGGGTGAGGGTACGCAGTATTTT. It is translated as CASSPWLEGEGTQYF.

This clonotype was counted many times. The chain is built from TRBV12-3 or TRBV12-4 and TRBJ2-2; 9 nucleotides match TRBD1. The length of the CDR3 is 16 residues. Germline trimming cut 2 bases from V and 7 bases from J; bases unmatched to any gene: 8. Written as DNA, the CDR3 is TGTGCCAGCAGTTTACCGGGGACAGGGATAAGCGGGGAGCTGTTTTTT. Amino acid sequence: CASSLPGTGISGELFF.

This rearrangement joins TRBV7-3 to TRBJ1-1; D not certain. This CDR3 contains 14 residues. Germline V CDR1 and CDR2: SGHTA, FQGTGA. Trimming left V 4 bases short and J 2 bases short, with 11 bases between. CDR3 in DNA: TGTGCCAGCAGCTCCGGAGGCGATAACACTGAAGCTTTCTTT. It yields the protein CASSSGGDNTEAFF.

This chain uses TRBV20-1 with TRBJ1-1; no clear D gene. With 0 bases removed from V and 0 bases from J, the gap between germline ends came to 11 bases. There are 15 residues in the CDR3. Germline V gene sequence: CDR1 DFQATT, CDR2 SNEGSKA (reference sequence). The CDR3, as DNA: TGCAGTGCTAGAGATCTGTTAGGAATGAACACTGAAGCTTTCTTT. Translating it yields CSARDLLGMNTEAFF.

This clonotype was observed a handful of times. The rearrangement uses TRBV4-3 and TRBJ1-1, with D tentatively TRBD1 (5 bases). The germline V gene has CDR1 LGHNA and CDR2 YSLEER. The CDR3 covers 17 residues. V lost 0 bases, J lost 3 bases, and 17 bases lay in between. CDR3 residues: CASSQEDRGPGHTEAFF. The CDR3 nucleotides are TGCGCCAGCAGCCAAGAGGATAGGGGCCCAGGACACACTGAAGCTTTCTTT.

Only a few counts were recorded for this clonotype. The V gene is TRBV27, the J gene TRBJ2-7; TRBD1 matches 7 bases. The CDR3 totals 14 residues. In germline, CDR1 is MNHEY, CDR2 SMNVEV (reference sequence). V was pared by 2 bases and J by 3 bases, with 4 bases of the junction left unmatched. For the CDR3, the DNA is TGTGCCAGCAGTTTAAATTCAGGGGGCTACGAGCAGTACTTC. Translated, it gives CASSLNSGGYEQYF.

The chain uses TRBV7-3 and TRBJ2-2, with TRBD2 identical over 12 bases. This CDR3 spans 18 amino acids. The germline CDR1 and CDR2 sequences are SGHTA and FQGTGA. J gave up 4 bases and V 0 bases, and 6 bases lay outside the gene matches. The CDR3 nucleotides read TGTGCCAGCAGCTTAACCCTAGCGGGGGGGCGAGGCACCGGGGAGCTGTTTTTT. Protein sequence: CASSLTLAGGRGTGELFF.

The chain couples TRBV5-5 to TRBJ1-1; TRBD1 agrees at 8 bases. Per the germline V gene, CDR1 is SGHKS and CDR2 is YYEKEE (reference sequence). Trimming removed 3 bases from V and 7 bases from J; junction bases left unmatched: 11. This CDR3 contains 15 residues. CDR3 DNA: TGTGCCAGCAGCTCACCACTCAGGGGGCAAGGTGAAGCTTTCTTT. This codes for CASSSPLRGQGEAFF. The full variable domain, with the rest looked up from reference TRBV5-5 and TRBJ1-1, is DAGVTQSPTHLIKTRGQQVTLRCSPISGHKSVSWYQQVLGQGPQFIFQYYEKEERGRGNFPDRFSARQFPNYSSELNVNALLLGDSALYLCASSSPLRGQGEAFFGQGTRLTVV.

The chain carries TRBV9 and TRBJ1-6; unclear D gene. Germline V gene data show CDR1 as SGDLS and CDR2 as YYNGEE. This CDR3 is 16 amino acids long. Trimming stripped 4 bases from V and 7 bases from J, with 18 bases between. The CDR3 DNA sequence: TGTGCCAGCAGCACCTCTTTTGTCGGTACGAATTCACCCCTCCACTTT. Amino acid sequence: CASSTSFVGTNSPLHF.

The rearrangement uses TRBV6-2 or TRBV6-3 and TRBJ2-3; TRBD1 aligns across 9 bases. V trimming: 2 bases; J trimming: 4 bases; junction bases outside the gene matches: 1. This CDR3 region has 14 residues. Germline V gene data show CDR1 as MNHEY and CDR2 as SVGEGT. The CDR3 nucleotides read TGTGCCAGCAGTTACACAGGGGGCGCAGATACGCAGTATTTT. As protein: CASSYTGGADTQYF.

V is TRBV4-1 and J is TRBJ1-5, with D unclear. In germline, CDR1 is MGHRA, CDR2 YSYEKL. CDR3 length: 14 residues. V gave up 1 base and J gave up 5 bases, with 9 bases separating them. CDR3 coding DNA: TGCGCCAGCAGCCAAGGTTCCAGTTATCAGCCCCAGCATTTT. This encodes CASSQGSSYQPQHF.

V gene TRBV20-1 combines with J gene TRBJ2-1; the match to TRBD2 covers 10 bases. Per the germline V gene, CDR1 is DFQATT and CDR2 is SNEGSKA (reference sequence). The V and J ends lost 0 bases and 7 bases, in that order; junction bases with no gene match: 9. The CDR3 runs 16 residues. The CDR3 region is CSARDRLAGARNEQFF. The DNA for the CDR3 is TGCAGTGCTAGAGATCGTCTAGCGGGGGCCAGAAATGAGCAGTTCTTC.

The J gene is TRBJ1-6, the V gene TRBV4-3; D call uncertain. CDR1 is LGHNA and CDR2 is YSLEER in the germline V gene. This CDR3 has 16 amino acids. V lost 1 base to trimming and J lost 4 bases, with 11 bases between them. CDR3 residues: CASSQVSGYYNSPLHF. The CDR3 bases are TGCGCCAGCAGCCAAGTCTCCGGCTATTATAATTCACCCCTCCACTTT.

This clonotype was seen many times. The V call is TRBV6-5, the J call TRBJ2-3; D gene ambiguous. From germline, CDR1 is MNHEY and CDR2 SVGAGI. This CDR3 region has 13 residues. Trimming stripped 0 bases from V and 6 bases from J, with 7 bases between. DNA of the CDR3: TGTGCCAGCAGTTACTCGTCTGCGGATACGCAGTATTTT. Protein product: CASSYSSADTQYF.

The rearrangement links TRBV29-1 to TRBJ1-3; D not certain. The ends were cut back, 4 bases at V and 6 bases at J, with 10 bases in the middle. The germline CDR1 and CDR2 sequences are SQVTM and ANQGSEA. The CDR3 consists of 12 residues. CDR3: CSVVGSLNTIYF. CDR3 nucleotide sequence: TGCAGCGTTGTAGGCAGTTTAAACACCATATATTTT.

This clonotype has ten or more counts. The chain is built from TRBV15 and TRBJ2-2; 8 bases map to TRBD2. Germline V gives CDR1 LNHNV, CDR2 YYDKDF (reference sequence). CDR3 length: 13 amino acids. After removal of 8 bases from V and 4 bases from J, the junction contained 3 bases not matched to a gene. The DNA of the CDR3 is TGTGCCACCTCGGGGGGGTCCACCGGGGAGCTGTTTTTT. Encoded protein: CATSGGSTGELFF.

This clonotype appeared many times. V and J are TRBV6-1 and TRBJ2-7; D uncertain. This CDR3 contains 12 residues. The V gene lost 9 bases and the J gene lost 4 bases, with 13 bases spanning the gap. From germline, CDR1 is MNHNS and CDR2 SASEGT. The DNA of the CDR3 is TGTGCCAGAGAACAGAGGCAATACGAGCAGTACGTC. Protein: CAREQRQYEQYV.

This clonotype was counted many times. V usage is TRBV6-4 and J usage is TRBJ2-3, with 8 bases fitting TRBD1. CDR1 and CDR2 (germline): MRHNA, SNTAGT. This CDR3 is 15 amino acids long. V lost 3 bases to trimming and J lost 4 bases; unmatched junction nucleotides: 6. CDR3 nucleotide sequence: TGTGCCAGCAGTGAAGCAGGGGGCGCCCCAGATACGCAGTATTTT. Translating gives CASSEAGGAPDTQYF.

Only a few counts were recorded for this clonotype. The chain combines TRBV4-1 with TRBJ2-2; D uncertain. The CDR3 contains 14 residues. Germline V CDR1 and CDR2: MGHRA, YSYEKL. V shed 1 base and J shed 5 bases, with 8 bases lying between them. The CDR3 DNA reads as TGCGCCAGCAGCCAAGCGGCGTCGACCGGGGAGCTGTTTTTT. Its protein product is CASSQAASTGELFF.

The rearrangement joins TRBV3-1 to TRBJ1-6, with D uncertain. CDR1 and CDR2 from the germline V gene are LGHDT and YNNKEL (reference sequence). The CDR3 spans 15 residues. Between the trimmed V and J ends, which lost 0 bases and 11 bases, there was a span of 14 bases. The CDR3 here is CASSQEAGIRAPLHF. In DNA, the CDR3 is TGTGCCAGCAGCCAAGAGGCGGGGATTAGGGCACCCCTCCACTTT.

There are a few counts of this clonotype. The J gene is TRBJ1-2, the V gene TRBV4-1; D possibly corresponds to TRBD1 (5 bases). CDR3 length: 16 amino acids. V lost 2 bases and J lost 3, with 16 bases in between. Germline V CDR1 and CDR2: MGHRA, YSYEKL. The CDR3 sequence is CASSQIREGRDYGYTF. CDR3 nucleotides: TGCGCCAGCAGCCAAATAAGGGAGGGACGGGACTATGGCTACACCTTC.